The 26 T cell receptor beta chains in this list originate from one sample, sequenced in a study of blood T cell repertoires in COVID-19. TCRdb keeps only in-frame clones here, not all; method: immunoSEQ multiplex PCR. The table shows approximately 74,000 clones, with roughly three quarters occurring only once. The sequenced material came from peripheral blood. Source of these receptors: a human donor in a cohort sampled during active COVID-19.

V gene TRBV23-1 combines with J gene TRBJ2-7, with D unresolved. TRBV23-1 is an ORF for which the function is uncertain. This CDR3 comprises 16 residues. Trimming shortened V by 0 bases and J by 2 bases, and 14 bases separated the two germline ends. The CDR3 protein is CASSQSRSELTYEQYF. The CDR3 nucleotides are TGCGCCAGCAGTCAATCTCGGAGCGAATTAACCTACGAGCAGTACTTC.

The genes are TRBV19 and TRBJ1-4, with D possibly being TRBD1 (5 bases). The CDR3 contains 14 residues. Germline assignment: CDR1 LNHDA and CDR2 SQIVND (reference sequence). V lost 6 bases, J lost 4 bases, and 12 bases lay in between. The CDR3 DNA sequence: TGTGCCAGTAGCGAACAGGTTTTTAATGAAAAACTGTTTTTT. Translating gives CASSEQVFNEKLFF.

The gene calls are TRBV28 and TRBJ2-7; TRBD1 matches at 10 bases. Losses at the gene ends were 3 bases for V and 1 base for J; bases not matched to a gene: 6. Germline V lookup: CDR1 MDHEN, CDR2 SYDVKM. The CDR3 contains 16 residues. CDR3 DNA sequence: TGTGCCAGCAGTTTCCGAGGGACAGGGGCATCCTACGAGCAGTACTTC. The encoded protein is CASSFRGTGASYEQYF.

CDR3 sequence (DNA): TGCGCCAGCGCCTCTCTGACTAGCGGGAATCCTTACAATGAGCAGTTCTTC. Encoded protein: CASASLTSGNPYNEQFF. The rearrangement links TRBV5-1 to TRBJ2-1; TRBD2 aligns across 11 bases. CDR1 and CDR2 (germline): SGHRS, YFSETQ. The CDR3 contains 17 residues. Trimming removed 7 bases from V and 4 bases from J; junction bases left unmatched: 13.

The J gene is TRBJ2-7, the V gene TRBV10-3, with 7 bases fitting TRBD1. Germline V gives CDR1 ENHRY, CDR2 SYGVKD. V lost 7 bases, J lost 0 bases, and 6 bases stayed unmatched. The CDR3 is made up of 14 amino acids. The CDR3 sequence: CAITTTGSSYEQYF. The CDR3 DNA is TGTGCCATCACCACGACAGGGAGCTCCTACGAGCAGTACTTC.

The rearrangement uses TRBV7-2 and TRBJ1-2; D is ambiguous. There are 15 residues in the CDR3. Per germline, CDR1 SGHTA and CDR2 FQGNSA. The V end lost 2 bases, the J end lost 0 bases, and 10 bases lay between the germline ends. CDR3 loop: CASSLTQATNYGYTF. In nucleotides, the CDR3 is TGTGCCAGCAGCTTAACCCAGGCGACTAACTATGGCTACACCTTC.

The chain carries TRBV7-2 and TRBJ2-1, with D possibly TRBD1 on 5 matching bases. Trimming stripped 5 bases from V and 15 bases from J, with 14 bases between. This CDR3 region has 11 residues. The germline CDR1 and CDR2 sequences are SGHTA and FQGNSA. CDR3 in DNA: TGTGCCAGCAGCCTCGGACATTTATTGTTCTTC. The encoded protein is CASSLGHLLFF. Supplemented by reference TRBV7-2 and TRBJ2-1, the full variable domain reads GAGVSQSPSNKVTEKGKDVELRCDPISGHTALYWYRQSLGQGLEFLIYFQGNSAPDKSGLPSDRFSAERTGGSVSTLTIQRTQQEDSAVYLCASSLGHLLFFGPGTRLTVL.

The V call is TRBV7-9, the J call TRBJ1-4; 7 bases are shared with TRBD1. CDR3 length equals 18 residues. J gave up 5 bases and V 5 bases, and 17 bases lay outside the gene matches. CDR1 is SEHNR, CDR2 FQNEAQ, per germline (reference sequence). The CDR3 sequence is CASSTRDSPKVVNEKLFF. In DNA, the CDR3 is TGTGCCAGCAGCACCCGGGACAGCCCAAAGGTCGTGAATGAAAAACTGTTTTTT.

The rearrangement links TRBV28 to TRBJ1-2; D is unclear. V was clipped by 3 bases and J by 3 bases, with 8 bases between them. CDR1 is MDHEN and CDR2 is SYDVKM in the germline V gene. CDR3 length equals 13 residues. The CDR3 spells CASSLRVDYGYTF. CDR3 coding DNA: TGTGCCAGCAGTTTGAGGGTGGACTATGGCTACACCTTC.

V is TRBV6-5 and J is TRBJ2-1, with 8 bases fitting TRBD1. Germline CDR1 MNHEY, CDR2 SVGAGI. Trimming cost V 4 bases and J 2 bases; bases outside gene matches: 4. The CDR3 has 15 amino acids. The CDR3 reads CASSWDRNPYNEQFF. The CDR3 DNA reads TGTGCCAGCAGTTGGGACAGGAACCCCTACAATGAGCAGTTCTTC.

The chain recombines TRBV4-1 with TRBJ2-1; 7 nucleotides align to TRBD1. Losses at the gene ends were 2 bases for V and 7 bases for J; bases not matched to a gene: 5. The CDR3 is 14 residues long. The germline gives CDR1 MGHRA, CDR2 YSYEKL. The CDR3 DNA follows: TGCGCCAGCAGCCAACCCCGGACAGGAAATGAGCAGTTCTTC. As protein: CASSQPRTGNEQFF.

The V call is TRBV5-4, the J call TRBJ2-2; 9 nucleotides align to TRBD2. The CDR3 consists of 16 residues. CDR1 is SGHNT, CDR2 YYREEE, per germline (reference sequence). Germline trimming cut 4 bases from V and 5 bases from J; bases unmatched to any gene: 9. The DNA for the CDR3 is TGTGCCAGCAGCCCTGGGGAACTAGCGGGTACCGGGGAGCTGTTTTTT. This sequence encodes CASSPGELAGTGELFF.

V usage is TRBV9 and J usage is TRBJ2-3; 8 positions agree with TRBD1. The germline CDR1 and CDR2 sequences are SGDLS and YYNGEE. The V gene end was trimmed by 4 bases and the J gene end by 2 bases; junction bases not matched to a gene: 3. This CDR3 is 14 amino acids long. CDR3 nucleotides: TGTGCCAGCAGCCAGGGGGCGTTCACAGATACGCAGTATTTT. The encoded protein is CASSQGAFTDTQYF. The full variable domain, its missing parts supplied by reference TRBV9 and TRBJ2-3, is DSGVTQTPKHLITATGQRVTLRCSPRSGDLSVYWYQQSLDQGLQFLIQYYNGEERAKGNILERFSAQQFPDLHSELNLSSLELGDSALYFCASSQGAFTDTQYFGPGTRLTVL.

The DNA of the CDR3 is TGCGCCAGCAGTCAATCCGAGCACAGGAGCTCCTACGAGCAGTACTTC. Protein sequence: CASSQSEHRSSYEQYF. The rearrangement uses TRBV23-1 and TRBJ2-7; tentatively, D is TRBD1 (5 bases). TRBV23-1 is an ORF, and what it does is uncertain. The germline V and J ends were trimmed by 0 bases and 0 bases, with 12 bases remaining between them. The CDR3 is 16 amino acids.

The V gene is TRBV24-1, the J gene TRBJ1-5; D is unresolved. The CDR3 has 14 residues. Trimming removed 2 bases at V and 4 bases at J, with 8 bases between. Germline V lookup: CDR1 KGHDR, CDR2 SFDVKD. CDR3: CATSDSRNNQPQHF. The DNA of the CDR3 is TGTGCCACCAGTGATTCCAGGAATAATCAGCCCCAGCATTTT.

The table lists this clone with a count of one. The rearrangement links TRBV7-9 to TRBJ1-1, with TRBD1 as a possible D gene (6 bases). V was clipped by 3 bases and J by 1 base, with 9 bases between them. The CDR3 has 14 amino acids. The germline CDR1 and CDR2 sequences are SEHNR and FQNEAQ (reference sequence). CDR3 sequence: CASSFEQGNTEAFF. DNA of the CDR3: TGTGCCAGCAGCTTCGAACAGGGGAACACTGAAGCTTTCTTT.

This chain joins TRBV18 and TRBJ1-4; the D gene is possibly TRBD1 (6 bases). In germline, CDR1 is KGHSH, CDR2 LQKENI. The CDR3 has 14 amino acids. The V gene lost 3 bases and the J gene lost 5 bases, with 10 bases spanning the gap. The CDR3 region is CASSPGRGNEKLFF. DNA of the CDR3: TGTGCCAGCTCACCCGGCAGGGGAAATGAAAAACTGTTTTTT.

This clone has a handful of counts. The CDR3 sequence is CASSFRDRYTEAFF. For the CDR3, the DNA is TGTGCCAGCAGCTTCCGGGACAGGTACACTGAAGCTTTCTTT. The chain recombines TRBV11-1 with TRBJ1-1, with 8 positions matching TRBD1. The V gene's germline CDR1 is SGHAT and CDR2 FQDESV (reference sequence). The CDR3 totals 14 residues. The J segment lost 3 bases and the V segment lost 3 bases, leaving 3 bases of the junction unmatched.

The chain carries TRBV7-2 and TRBJ1-6; D might be TRBD1 (5 bases). V was cut by 5 bases and J by 10 bases, with 15 bases left in between. Germline V gives CDR1 SGHTA, CDR2 FQGNSA. The CDR3 spans 14 residues. The CDR3 protein is CASSPLGGLSPLHF. CDR3 coding DNA: TGTGCCAGCAGCCCCCTGGGGGGATTGTCACCCCTCCACTTT.

The chain employs TRBV11-3 and TRBJ2-3, with D maybe TRBD2 (6 bases). The germline V gene has CDR1 SGHNT and CDR2 YENEEA. V shed 1 base and J shed 7 bases, with 9 bases lying between them. This CDR3 comprises 13 residues. The CDR3 nucleotides read TGTGCCAGCAGCTTAGTTCGGGAGAATACGCAGTATTTT. This sequence encodes CASSLVRENTQYF.

J is TRBJ1-4 and V is TRBV5-5, with 7 bases lining up with TRBD1. Germline CDR1 SGHKS, CDR2 YYEKEE (reference sequence). The CDR3 is made up of 16 amino acids. After removal of 4 bases from V and 4 bases from J, the junction contained 10 bases not matched to a gene. The CDR3 bases are TGTGCCAGCAGCCGGGCGACAGGGCGCAATAATGAAAAACTGTTTTTT. Protein product: CASSRATGRNNEKLFF.

This chain joins TRBV9 and TRBJ2-3; D remains ambiguous. Germline-derived CDR1 and CDR2 are SGDLS and YYNGEE. The CDR3 runs 12 residues. Deletions cut 4 bases from V and 6 bases from J, with 9 bases between. The CDR3 loop reads CASSPSRDTQYF. The CDR3 DNA reads TGTGCCAGCAGCCCCTCGAGGGATACGCAGTATTTT.

This rearrangement joins TRBV19 to TRBJ1-1; no definite D call. Per germline, CDR1 LNHDA and CDR2 SQIVND (reference sequence). This CDR3 has 16 residues. Trimming pared 6 bases from V and 2 bases from J, leaving 19 bases between. The DNA for the CDR3 is TGTGCCAGTAGCACCCTAGAATCCCCAACCAACACTGAAGCTTTCTTT. Amino acids: CASSTLESPTNTEAFF.

The chain joins TRBV11-3 to TRBJ2-1, with TRBD1 identical over 7 bases. V lost 3 bases to trimming and J lost 5 bases; unmatched junction nucleotides: 7. The CDR3 has 15 residues. CDR1 SGHNT and CDR2 YENEEA come from the germline V gene. The CDR3 DNA reads as TGTGCCAGCAGCTTGACAGGGCCAGGAAACAATGAGCAGTTCTTC. This encodes CASSLTGPGNNEQFF.

This sequence joins TRBV6-1 and TRBJ2-5; D possibly corresponds to TRBD2 (5 bases). The CDR3 contains 18 residues. Germline CDR1 MNHNS, CDR2 SASEGT. V dropped 1 base and J dropped 0 bases, with 18 bases sitting between them. CDR3 amino acids: CASSEGPYKGSDQETQYF. Here the CDR3 DNA reads TGTGCCAGCAGTGAAGGCCCCTATAAGGGTAGCGACCAAGAGACCCAGTACTTC.

V and J are TRBV5-1 and TRBJ2-5, with a possible D match to TRBD2 (5 bases). The germline CDR1 and CDR2 sequences are SGHRS and YFSETQ. This CDR3 comprises 16 residues. The V end was cut by 3 bases, the J end by 3 bases, with 18 bases between. The CDR3 here is CASSSALSGREETQYF. CDR3 DNA sequence: TGCGCCAGCAGCTCCGCCCTGTCGGGAAGGGAAGAGACCCAGTACTTC.